This record looks at one TCR beta chain sequence and its context. The sample belongs to a study of blood T cell repertoires in COVID-19. Original processing methods: Estimates of nucleated cell counts were drawn from the amplification of reference gene primers. Libraries were prepared by immunoSEQ multiplex PCR; TCRdb keeps only in-frame clonotypes and omits some of them. Clonal size and the V and J genes are those of that table, whereas D and trimming came from the DNA. The table lists around 280,000 clones, 85% to 90% of them singletons, with over 8.5% in the top ten. Trimming cost V 0 bases and J 2 bases, with 9 bases left between them. Germline V gives CDR1 SGHRS, CDR2 YFSETQ. The CDR3 runs to 14 residues.

The sequenced sample was peripheral blood. V usage is TRBV5-1 and J usage is TRBJ2-7; TRBD1 might be the D (5 bases). This clonotype was obtained from a woman in her 30s with COVID-19, enrolled during active disease. This CDR3 is CASSLVDRAYEQYF. In DNA form, the CDR3 reads TGCGCCAGCAGCTTGGTCGACAGAGCCTACGAGCAGTACTTC.